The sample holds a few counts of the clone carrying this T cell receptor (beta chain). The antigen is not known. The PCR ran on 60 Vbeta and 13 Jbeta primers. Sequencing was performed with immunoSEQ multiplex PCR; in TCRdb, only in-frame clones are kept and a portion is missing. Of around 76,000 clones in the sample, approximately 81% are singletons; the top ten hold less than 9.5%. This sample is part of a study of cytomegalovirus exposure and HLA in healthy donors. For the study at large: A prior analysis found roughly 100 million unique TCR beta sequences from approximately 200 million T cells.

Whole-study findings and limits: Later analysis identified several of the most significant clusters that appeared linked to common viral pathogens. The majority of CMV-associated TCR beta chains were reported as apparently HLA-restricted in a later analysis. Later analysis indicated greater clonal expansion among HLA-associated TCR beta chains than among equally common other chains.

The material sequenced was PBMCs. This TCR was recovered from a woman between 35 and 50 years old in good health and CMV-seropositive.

CDR3 sequence: CASSYQGQGRSDEQFF. As DNA, the CDR3 is TGTGCCAGCAGTTACCAAGGACAGGGAAGGTCCGATGAGCAGTTCTTC. The chain carries TRBV6-5 and TRBJ2-1; 8 bases align to TRBD1. With 2 bases clipped from V and 8 bases from J, the junction kept 11 bases outside the gene matches. From germline, CDR1 is MNHEY and CDR2 SVGAGI. The CDR3 is made up of 16 amino acids.